This T cell receptor (beta chain) is drawn from a study of T cells in Graves' hyperthyroidism and ophthalmopathy. Study results and caveats: Ophthalmopathy got predicted by the model a median about six months before its onset.

Using RNA transcripts as the source, TCR beta CDR3 regions were amplified. Initially, a first-round RT-PCR of the TCR CDR3 employed the HTBI primer set. One entry per CDR3 protein, called by TCRdb with MiXCR from the multiplex PCR reads. The sample consists of hundreds of thousands of distinct CDR3 sequences, around 15% of them appearing once. J was trimmed by 8 bases and V by 0 bases; bases with no gene match: 9. CDR1 is LGHNA, CDR2 YSLEER, per germline. The CDR3 loop spans 15 amino acids. With respect to this clonotype: Antigen specificity is unknown.

Ophthalmopathy patients had Clinical Activity Score at least 3, NOSPECS grade at least 4, duration under 3 months. The genes are TRBV4-3 and TRBJ1-1, with 7 nucleotides matching TRBD1. Sample: blood. This TCR came from a woman in her forties or fifties with Graves' ophthalmopathy. CDR3 DNA: TGCGCCAGCAGCCAAGATAGGCAGGGGGGCCTGGAAGCTTTCTTT. This codes for CASSQDRQGGLEAFF.